Each of the 2 T cell receptor beta chains below was sequenced from the same sample in a study of blood T cell repertoires in COVID-19. The method was immunoSEQ multiplex PCR; TCRdb's version includes in-frame clones alone and lacks a portion of them. The data hold about 110,000 clones, with over 65% observed a single time. The sample consisted of peripheral blood. The origin of the receptors is a woman aged 40 to 50 with acute or convalescent COVID-19.

J is TRBJ2-2 and V is TRBV11-2, with TRBD1 matching 8 bases. Germline V gives CDR1 SGHAT, CDR2 FQNNGV. Trimming removed 6 bases from V and 2 bases from J; junction bases left unmatched: 5. The CDR3 contains 15 residues. The CDR3: CASRGTGGNTGELFF. Written as DNA, the CDR3 is TGTGCCAGCAGGGGTACAGGGGGTAACACCGGGGAGCTGTTTTTT. Full variable domain (missing parts from reference TRBV11-2 and TRBJ2-2): EAGVAQSPRYKIIEKRQSVAFWCNPISGHATLYWYQQILGQGPKLLIQFQNNGVVDDSQLPKDRFSAERLKGVDSTLKIQPAKLEDSAVYLCASRGTGGNTGELFFGEGSRLTVL.

The V gene is TRBV13, the J gene TRBJ1-1; unclear D gene. The ends were cut back, 5 bases at V and 9 bases at J, with 13 bases in the middle. CDR3 size: 12 residues. Germline CDR1 PRHDT, CDR2 FYEKMQ (reference sequence). The CDR3 DNA reads TGTGCCAGCAGCGCTGGCACAGCAAAAGCTTTCTTT. It yields the protein CASSAGTAKAFF.